The T cell receptor (beta chain) under discussion was sequenced for a study of blood T cells in healthy people across ages. CDR3 length equals 12 residues. Germline V lookup: CDR1 MNHEY, CDR2 SVGEGT. With 7 bases removed from V and 4 bases from J, the gap between germline ends came to 8 bases. Then a second PCR, running roughly 6 to 11 cycles, was carried out with a sample-barcoded 5' primer and a J-beta primer mix. TCRdb recomputed calls from the 5' RACE reads with MiXCR, one row per CDR3 protein. The table shows about 580,000 distinct CDR3 sequences, with 45% to 55% occurring only once. Sequences were obtained from blood. The chain employs TRBV6-2 or TRBV6-3 and TRBJ2-1; D gene ambiguous. The clonotype comes from a man aged 80 or over in good health. CDR3 region: CASNLGYNEQFF. CDR3 coding DNA: TGTGCCAGCAACTTGGGTTACAATGAGCAGTTCTTC.